The source of this T cell receptor beta chain is a study of PD-L1 blockade in urothelial cancer. Study context: Prior regimens of chemotherapy numbered 0 to 3 per patient. Blood analysis took place 3 weeks (second dose) and 6 weeks after treatment start.

The germline V gene encodes CDR1 SQVTM and CDR2 ANQGSEA. V lost 4 bases, J lost 0 bases, and 0 bases stayed unmatched. CDR3 length equals 13 residues. Spiking each PCR with synthetic TCR analog templates was performed. The table came from immunoSEQ multiplex PCR; TCRdb's copy has only in-frame clones and leaves some out. The sample carries about 88,000 clones, roughly 90% recorded once. Sequenced here: PBMCs, sampled around atezolizumab (anti-PD-L1) treatment. The J gene is TRBJ2-3, the V gene TRBV29-1; 8 bases agree with TRBD2. The receptor comes from a man aged 60 to 69 with urothelial cancer. The CDR3 reads CSVASGSTDTQYF. As DNA, the CDR3 is TGCAGCGTTGCTAGCGGGAGCACAGATACGCAGTATTTT.